One sample yielded the 5 T cell receptor beta chains listed below, sequenced in a study of blood T cell repertoires in COVID-19. Produced via immunoSEQ multiplex PCR; TCRdb's table is partial and in-frame only. The sample yields around 250,000 clones, 65% to 90% seen once. The sequenced material came from peripheral blood. These receptors all come from a man aged 45-65 years with active or convalescent COVID-19.

The chain has TRBV30 and TRBJ2-5, with a possible D match to TRBD1 (6 bases). V was trimmed by 4 bases and J by 2 bases, leaving 20 bases between them. Germline V gene data show CDR1 as GTSNPN and CDR2 as SVGIG (reference sequence). This CDR3 is built from 16 residues. CDR3 nucleotide sequence: TGTGCCTGGACTAAGCTCGGACAGCCTACTCAAGAGACCCAGTACTTC. Its translation: CAWTKLGQPTQETQYF. Drawing the rest from reference TRBV30 and TRBJ2-5, the complete variable domain is SQTIHQWPATLVQPVGSPLSLECTVEGTSNPNLYWYRQAAGRGLQLLFYSVGIGQISSEVPQNLSASRPQDRQFILSSKKLLLSDSGFYLCAWTKLGQPTQETQYFGPGTRLLVL.

This sequence joins TRBV5-1 and TRBJ1-1; TRBD1 matches at 9 bases. V gave up 4 bases and J gave up 3 bases; unmatched junction bases: 4. The V gene's germline CDR1 is SGHRS and CDR2 YFSETQ. The CDR3 consists of 14 residues. CDR3 sequence reads: CASSLWTGDTEAFF. Here the CDR3 DNA reads TGCGCCAGCAGCCTGTGGACAGGGGACACTGAAGCTTTCTTT.

The chain joins TRBV5-6 to TRBJ2-5, with 9 bases lining up with TRBD2. Trimming took 0 bases from V and 5 from J; bases not matched to a gene: 17. The V gene's germline CDR1 is SGHDT and CDR2 YYEEEE. The CDR3 extends over 19 amino acids. The CDR3 loop is CASSLALVSAGGPRETQYF. In DNA, the CDR3 is TGTGCCAGCAGCTTGGCCCTTGTTTCCGCGGGAGGGCCGCGGGAGACCCAGTACTTC.

Comment on this clone: The same CDR3 also results from other DNA sequences found in this sample. The V and J genes are TRBV5-4 and TRBJ2-6; no clear D. V was trimmed by 0 bases and J by 0 bases, leaving 13 bases between them. This CDR3 contains 18 residues. Germline-derived CDR1 and CDR2 are SGHNT and YYREEE (reference sequence). The CDR3 sequence: CASSLGRNAYSGANVLTF. The CDR3 nucleotides read TGTGCCAGCAGCTTGGGCCGTAATGCCTACTCTGGGGCCAACGTCCTGACTTTC.

The chain links TRBV2 to TRBJ2-5; perhaps TRBD2 as D (5 bases). The length of the CDR3 is 15 residues. Per germline, CDR1 SNHLY and CDR2 FYNNEI. Trimming removed 2 bases at V and 7 bases at J, with 17 bases between. This chain's CDR3 is CASSEFTTPGVTQYF. CDR3 in DNA: TGTGCCAGCAGTGAATTTACTACCCCCGGGGTGACCCAGTACTTC. The variable domain in full, completed from reference TRBV2 and TRBJ2-5, reads EPEVTQTPSHQVTQMGQEVILRCVPISNHLYFYWYRQILGQKVEFLVSFYNNEISEKSEIFDDQFSVERPDGSNFTLKIRSTKLEDSAMYFCASSEFTTPGVTQYFGPGTRLLVL.